What follows are 29 T cell receptor beta chains derived from one specimen sequenced in a study of response to subunit inactivated influenza vaccine. Each CDR3 protein gets one entry after TCRdb re-called the RT-PCR reads with MiXCR. The sample shows roughly 550,000 distinct CDR3 sequences, under 30% of them seen only once. This sample was shared with a second study, whose subject was T cells expressing NK-cell markers. That paper states: The cDNA for TCR beta came from 5'RACE template switching with UMIs.

The source material was CD4+ T cells sorted from PBMCs, sampled about 12 days after vaccination. These receptors were collected from a man between 50 and 59 years old who received an inactivated influenza vaccine.

The chain carries TRBV15 and TRBJ1-2; 10 nucleotides agree with TRBD1. This CDR3 contains 14 residues. With 4 bases clipped from V and 7 bases from J, the junction kept 6 bases outside the gene matches. CDR1 is LNHNV and CDR2 is YYDKDF in the germline V gene (reference sequence). CDR3 bases: TGTGCCACCAGCACCCCGGGACAGGGGTTTGGCTACACCTTC. Its protein is CATSTPGQGFGYTF.

This clonotype was seen only a few times. This chain joins TRBV12-3 or TRBV12-4 and TRBJ1-3; possible D gene TRBD1, 6 bases. Between the trimmed V and J ends, which lost 3 bases and 1 base, there was a span of 10 bases. The CDR3 is 15 residues long. DNA of the CDR3: TGTGCCAGCAGTTTGAAGGGGGATTCTGGAAACACCATATATTTT. As protein: CASSLKGDSGNTIYF.

The chain recombines TRBV29-1 with TRBJ2-6, with D perhaps assigned TRBD1 or TRBD2 (6 bases each). The CDR3 consists of 18 residues. From germline, CDR1 is SQVTM and CDR2 ANQGSEA. V lost 4 bases and J 3 bases, leaving 22 bases between the germline ends. The CDR3 DNA reads TGCAGCGTTGGCCCGACCTCGGGGGCTCGTTTTGGGGCCAACGTCCTGACTTTC. It encodes CSVGPTSGARFGANVLTF.

CDR3 sequence: CASSQGQGQGKETQYF. The CDR3 DNA sequence: TGTGCCAGCAGCCAAGGTCAAGGACAGGGGAAAGAGACCCAGTACTTC. This sequence joins TRBV3-1 and TRBJ2-5, with 9 bases lining up with TRBD1. J lost 3 bases, V lost 1 base, and 6 bases had no gene match. The length of the CDR3 is 16 residues. CDR1 and CDR2 from the germline V gene are LGHDT and YNNKEL (reference sequence).

This clonotype was detected ten times or more. The chain recombines TRBV2 with TRBJ2-2; TRBD2 matches 12 bases. The germline V gene encodes CDR1 SNHLY and CDR2 FYNNEI. Trimming at V came to 6 bases and at J to 1 base, leaving 9 bases not matched to a gene. The CDR3 extends over 18 amino acids. The CDR3 nucleotides are TGTGCCAGCAGCAAAACCAGGACTAGCGGGATGAACACCGGGGAGCTGTTTTTT. Amino acids: CASSKTRTSGMNTGELFF.

The chain employs TRBV29-1 and TRBJ2-3; 12 bases agree with TRBD2. Trimming cost V 4 bases and J 4 bases; bases outside gene matches: 3. The germline CDR1 and CDR2 sequences are SQVTM and ANQGSEA. The CDR3 has 14 residues. CDR3 region: CSVASGGAADTQYF. The CDR3 nucleotides are TGCAGCGTTGCTAGCGGGGGGGCCGCAGATACGCAGTATTTT.

The J gene is TRBJ2-2, the V gene TRBV20-1; 10 positions agree with TRBD2. V dropped 2 bases and J dropped 4; count of bases not matched to a gene: 7. The CDR3 is 16 amino acids. Looked up from germline, CDR1 is DFQATT and CDR2 is SNEGSKA (reference sequence). The CDR3 DNA follows: TGCAGTGCTAGAAGTCTAGCGGGAGAAGGCACCGGGGAGCTGTTTTTT. This gives the protein CSARSLAGEGTGELFF.

This clonotype appeared a few times. The chain couples TRBV30 to TRBJ2-1; D is uncertain. The V end was cut by 2 bases, the J end by 9 bases, with 14 bases between. The CDR3 runs 13 residues. The V gene's germline CDR1 is GTSNPN and CDR2 SVGIG (reference sequence). The CDR3 region is CAWSWSTGAEQFF. Here the CDR3 DNA reads TGTGCCTGGAGTTGGAGTACTGGTGCTGAGCAGTTCTTC.

This rearrangement joins TRBV28 to TRBJ2-2; 7 nucleotides match TRBD1. The trim removed 6 bases at V and 4 bases at J, leaving 5 bases unmatched. The CDR3 contains 14 residues. Looked up from germline, CDR1 is MDHEN and CDR2 is SYDVKM. Here the CDR3 reads CASRKQGSTGELFF. CDR3 bases: TGTGCCAGCAGGAAACAGGGGAGCACCGGGGAGCTGTTTTTT.

The V gene is TRBV6-1, the J gene TRBJ1-2, with unresolved D. This CDR3 is built from 14 residues. The V and J ends lost 0 bases and 4 bases respectively, with 9 bases between them. The V gene's germline CDR1 is MNHNS and CDR2 SASEGT. For the CDR3, the DNA is TGTGCCAGCAGTGAAGCATCACAGATCTATGGCTACACCTTC. As protein: CASSEASQIYGYTF.

To note about this clonotype: A single base separates this from a much larger clone, so it may be a read error. The chain has TRBV11-3 and TRBJ2-5, with TRBD2 as a possible D gene (6 bases). Trimming pared 0 bases from V and 5 bases from J, leaving 7 bases between. Germline CDR1 SGHNT, CDR2 YENEEA. This CDR3 is 13 amino acids long. DNA of the CDR3: TGTGCCAGCAGCTTAGATGGGGGGGAGACCCAGTACTTC. This encodes CASSLDGGETQYF.

In this sample, this clonotype turned up a few times. This chain connects TRBV11-1 to TRBJ2-7; 7 bases align to TRBD1. V dropped 5 bases and J dropped 6; count of bases not matched to a gene: 13. Germline loops: CDR1 SGHAT, CDR2 FQDESV (reference sequence). This CDR3 spans 15 amino acids. CDR3 nucleotides: TGTGCCAGCAGCACGGACCCGACAGGGTTTGCCGAGCAGTACTTC. Its protein is CASSTDPTGFAEQYF. Full variable domain (missing parts from reference TRBV11-1 and TRBJ2-7): EAEVAQSPRYKITEKSQAVAFWCDPISGHATLYWYRQILGQGPELLVQFQDESVVDDSQLPKDRFSAERLKGVDSTLKIQPAELGDSAMYLCASSTDPTGFAEQYFGPGTRLTVT.

This sequence joins TRBV15 and TRBJ2-3; no definite D call. Germline CDR1 is LNHNV and CDR2 is YYDKDF (reference sequence). Trimming cost V 1 base and J 0 bases, with 11 bases left between them. The CDR3 runs to 16 residues. The CDR3 loop reads CATSRVSGGSTDTQYF. Here the CDR3 DNA reads TGTGCCACCAGCAGAGTATCAGGCGGAAGCACAGATACGCAGTATTTT.

The V gene is TRBV15, the J gene TRBJ2-2; D is unresolved. The germline CDR1 and CDR2 sequences are LNHNV and YYDKDF (reference sequence). CDR3 length equals 13 residues. Trimming took off 0 bases at V and 4 bases at J, with 3 bases between the two ends. CDR3 in amino acids: CATSRDFTGELFF. The CDR3 DNA follows: TGTGCCACCAGCAGAGATTTCACCGGGGAGCTGTTTTTT.

A few counts support this clonotype. The chain is built from TRBV20-1 and TRBJ2-4; D call uncertain. Looked up from germline, CDR1 is DFQATT and CDR2 is SNEGSKA (reference sequence). This CDR3 spans 14 amino acids. V lost 1 base and J lost 0, with 7 bases in between. The CDR3 loop is CSARASLAKNIQYF. The CDR3 nucleotides are TGCAGTGCTAGAGCCAGCTTAGCCAAAAACATTCAGTACTTC.

V and J are TRBV5-1 and TRBJ2-1, with D possibly matching TRBD1 (5 bases). This CDR3 has 14 amino acids. Germline lookup yields CDR1 SGHRS and CDR2 YFSETQ. V was clipped by 3 bases and J by 6 bases, with 13 bases between them. Written as DNA, the CDR3 is TGCGCCAGCAGCTCTCAGGGCAGGTCCAATGAGCAGTTCTTC. This gives the protein CASSSQGRSNEQFF. The entire variable domain, with the rest obtained from reference TRBV5-1 and TRBJ2-1, is as follows: KAGVTQTPRYLIKTRGQQVTLSCSPISGHRSVSWYQQTPGQGLQFLFEYFSETQRNKGNFPGRFSGRQFSNSRSEMNVSTLELGDSALYLCASSSQGRSNEQFFGPGTRLTVL.

This clonotype turned up a few times. The chain combines TRBV6-1 with TRBJ1-6; TRBD1 agrees at 7 bases. This CDR3 comprises 14 residues. V was clipped by 4 bases and J by 15 bases; unmatched bases: 12. Germline V gives CDR1 MNHNS, CDR2 SASEGT. The CDR3 bases are TGTGCCAGCAGTGCCTCTGACAGGGTTGGAGGCCTCCACTTT. Amino acids: CASSASDRVGGLHF.

The CDR3 loop is CSVASGTYNEQFF. The CDR3, as DNA: TGCAGCGTCGCTAGCGGCACCTACAATGAGCAGTTCTTC. The rearrangement joins TRBV29-1 to TRBJ2-1, with 7 bases that match TRBD2. There are 13 residues in the CDR3. CDR1 is SQVTM and CDR2 is ANQGSEA in the germline V gene. Trimming took 6 bases from V and 2 from J; bases not matched to a gene: 4.

The V and J genes are TRBV28 and TRBJ2-7; 9 bases fit TRBD2. Trimming cost V 4 bases and J 2 bases; bases outside gene matches: 12. CDR3 size: 17 residues. Per the germline V gene, CDR1 is MDHEN and CDR2 is SYDVKM. CDR3 sequence (DNA): TGTGCCAGCAGTTCCCCCCTCCCTAGCGGGGCCGCCTACGAGCAGTACTTC. Its translation is CASSSPLPSGAAYEQYF. Variable domain in full (rest from reference TRBV28 and TRBJ2-7): DVKVTQSSRYLVKRTGEKVFLECVQDMDHENMFWYRQDPGLGLRLIYFSYDVKMKEKGDIPEGYSVSREKKERFSLILESASTNQTSMYLCASSSPLPSGAAYEQYFGPGTRLTVT.

The V call is TRBV20-1, the J call TRBJ2-7, with D perhaps assigned TRBD1 or TRBD2 (5 bases each). The CDR3 length is 12 residues. CDR1 is DFQATT and CDR2 is SNEGSKA in the germline V gene (reference sequence). The germline V and J ends were trimmed by 6 bases and 3 bases, with 12 bases remaining between them. CDR3 residues: CSANRDRYEQYF. CDR3 sequence (DNA): TGCAGTGCGAACCGGGACCGCTACGAGCAGTACTTC.

V is TRBV2 and J is TRBJ2-4; 9 positions agree with TRBD1. The CDR3 is made up of 12 amino acids. Germline V gene data show CDR1 as SNHLY and CDR2 as FYNNEI. V lost 6 bases to trimming and J lost 8 bases; unmatched junction nucleotides: 2. The CDR3 DNA sequence: TGTGCCAGCAGCCGACAGGGGGACATTCAGTACTTC. This codes for CASSRQGDIQYF.

This clonotype has ten or more counts. This chain links TRBV27 with TRBJ2-1; D not resolved. The germline V gene has CDR1 MNHEY and CDR2 SMNVEV (reference sequence). The CDR3 is 12 residues long. The V and J ends lost 6 bases and 6 bases respectively, with 9 bases between them. The CDR3 DNA sequence: TGTGCCAGCAGCCTAGGCCCCAATGAGCAGTTCTTC. It is translated as CASSLGPNEQFF.

The chain has TRBV5-1 and TRBJ1-2; possibly TRBD1 for D (6 bases). Germline V gene lookup returns CDR1 SGHRS and CDR2 YFSETQ. CDR3 size: 14 residues. V dropped 0 bases and J dropped 6 bases, with 12 bases sitting between them. As DNA, the CDR3 is TGCGCCAGCAGCTTGGACCGGGGGCGGGATGGCTACACCTTC. The encoded protein is CASSLDRGRDGYTF. Drawing the rest from reference TRBV5-1 and TRBJ1-2, the complete variable domain is KAGVTQTPRYLIKTRGQQVTLSCSPISGHRSVSWYQQTPGQGLQFLFEYFSETQRNKGNFPGRFSGRQFSNSRSEMNVSTLELGDSALYLCASSLDRGRDGYTFGSGTRLTVV.

The chain is built from TRBV20-1 and TRBJ2-7; D may correspond to TRBD1 or TRBD2 (5 bases each). Looked up from germline, CDR1 is DFQATT and CDR2 is SNEGSKA (reference sequence). V was cut by 3 bases and J by 5 bases, with 14 bases left in between. The CDR3 extends over 13 amino acids. Here the CDR3 reads CSASGKGSDEQYF. CDR3 coding DNA: TGCAGTGCTAGCGGGAAGGGGAGTGACGAGCAGTACTTC.

This clonotype occurred many times. The J gene is TRBJ2-7, the V gene TRBV20-1, with 8 bases aligning to TRBD2. Per germline, CDR1 DFQATT and CDR2 SNEGSKA (reference sequence). The CDR3 consists of 14 residues. V was pared by 5 bases and J by 9 bases, with 15 bases of the junction left unmatched. Written as DNA, the CDR3 is TGCAGTGCTCAACCCCCGGGACTAGTTCTCCGGCAGTACTTC. Residues: CSAQPPGLVLRQYF.

The genes are TRBV6-2 or TRBV6-3 and TRBJ2-1, with 11 bases fitting TRBD2. CDR1 and CDR2 from the germline V gene are MNHEY and SVGEGT. V shed 6 bases, J shed 5 bases, and the junction held 6 bases outside the gene matches. The CDR3 has 15 amino acids. The CDR3 DNA follows: TGTGCCAGCAGAGCACTAGCGGGAGAGAACAATGAGCAGTTCTTC. Translating it yields CASRALAGENNEQFF.

This clonotype was picked up a small number of times. The chain has TRBV6-1 and TRBJ2-3; no firm D call. Trimming left V 4 bases short and J 2 bases short, with 4 bases between. Germline values: CDR1 MNHNS, CDR2 SASEGT. The CDR3 consists of 12 residues. CDR3 coding DNA: TGTGCCAGCAGTGCCCACACAGATACGCAGTATTTT. Its protein is CASSAHTDTQYF.

This chain uses TRBV2 with TRBJ2-1; possibly TRBD2 for D (6 bases). This CDR3 region has 14 residues. Germline CDR1 reads SNHLY; CDR2 reads FYNNEI. V dropped 7 bases and J dropped 6 bases, with 16 bases sitting between them. CDR3 amino acids: CASTSDVSLNEQFF. The CDR3 DNA follows: TGTGCCAGCACTAGCGATGTGTCTCTCAATGAGCAGTTCTTC. Complete variable domain (other parts from reference TRBV2 and TRBJ2-1): EPEVTQTPSHQVTQMGQEVILRCVPISNHLYFYWYRQILGQKVEFLVSFYNNEISEKSEIFDDQFSVERPDGSNFTLKIRSTKLEDSAMYFCASTSDVSLNEQFFGPGTRLTVL.

The chain links TRBV6-2 or TRBV6-3 to TRBJ2-7, with D unclear. V was clipped by 0 bases and J by 0 bases, with 12 bases between them. The CDR3 spans 16 residues. Germline V gives CDR1 MNHEY, CDR2 SVGEGT. The DNA for the CDR3 is TGTGCCAGCAGTTACTCGAAACAGACGAACTCCTACGAGCAGTACTTC. It specifies CASSYSKQTNSYEQYF.